The next 6 T cell receptor beta chains were all read from a single sample in a study of tumor-infiltrating lymphocytes in localized non-small cell lung cancer. Assay used: immunoSEQ multiplex PCR; TCRdb lists only in-frame clones, some missing. The sample holds 20,000 to 25,000 clones; around 62% are singletons and the top ten take under 7%. The sequenced sample was lung tumor tissue. These receptor sequences come from a human donor with non-small cell lung cancer.

The rearrangement uses TRBV7-9 and TRBJ1-1; 12 bases agree with TRBD1. CDR3 length: 16 amino acids. Unmatched junction bases numbered 9, after V lost 10 bases and J lost 0 bases. Germline CDR1 and CDR2: SEHNR and FQNEAQ (reference sequence). The CDR3 loop is CATSGQGAPVNTEAFF. The CDR3 bases are TGTGCCACGTCGGGACAGGGGGCTCCAGTGAACACTGAAGCTTTCTTT.

The sample holds one count of this clone. V usage is TRBV6-5 and J usage is TRBJ1-1; TRBD1 matches 7 bases. The CDR3 runs to 15 residues. Germline CDR1 and CDR2: MNHEY and SVGAGI. Trimming removed 4 bases from V and 3 bases from J; junction bases left unmatched: 8. CDR3 loop: CASSFSTGRDTEAFF. The DNA for the CDR3 is TGTGCCAGCAGTTTCTCGACAGGGAGGGACACTGAAGCTTTCTTT.

This sequence joins TRBV30 and TRBJ1-1, with D possibly being TRBD1 (6 bases). Germline CDR1 is GTSNPN and CDR2 is SVGIG (reference sequence). This CDR3 is 14 amino acids long. V was pared by 7 bases and J by 1 base, with 16 bases between. DNA of the CDR3: TGTGCCTATAACACCGGGACATCGAACACTGAAGCTTTCTTT. As protein: CAYNTGTSNTEAFF.

The gene calls are TRBV6-1 and TRBJ2-7, with TRBD2 matching over 11 bases. This CDR3 region has 13 residues. V lost 9 bases, J lost 5 bases, and 6 bases stayed unmatched. Per the germline V gene, CDR1 is MNHNS and CDR2 is SASEGT. The CDR3 bases are TGTGCCAGTAGCCTAGCGGGAGGAGACGAGCAGTACTTC. As protein: CASSLAGGDEQYF.

The V gene is TRBV30, the J gene TRBJ1-3; the D gene is possibly TRBD1 (5 bases). The V gene lost 0 bases and the J gene lost 0 bases, with 6 bases spanning the gap. Per the germline V gene, CDR1 is GTSNPN and CDR2 is SVGIG (reference sequence). The CDR3 runs to 14 residues. CDR3 in amino acids: CAWSVGASGNTIYF. In DNA, the CDR3 is TGTGCCTGGAGTGTAGGGGCCTCTGGAAACACCATATATTTT.

The chain uses TRBV4-2 and TRBJ2-2; TRBD2 agrees at 13 bases. The V gene's germline CDR1 is LGHNA and CDR2 YNFKEQ. The CDR3 loop spans 16 amino acids. J gave up 6 bases and V 6 bases, and 7 bases lay outside the gene matches. CDR3 nucleotide sequence: TGTGCCAGCAGTCCTACTAGCGGGAGGGCCGCCGGGGAGCTGTTTTTT. It translates to CASSPTSGRAAGELFF.